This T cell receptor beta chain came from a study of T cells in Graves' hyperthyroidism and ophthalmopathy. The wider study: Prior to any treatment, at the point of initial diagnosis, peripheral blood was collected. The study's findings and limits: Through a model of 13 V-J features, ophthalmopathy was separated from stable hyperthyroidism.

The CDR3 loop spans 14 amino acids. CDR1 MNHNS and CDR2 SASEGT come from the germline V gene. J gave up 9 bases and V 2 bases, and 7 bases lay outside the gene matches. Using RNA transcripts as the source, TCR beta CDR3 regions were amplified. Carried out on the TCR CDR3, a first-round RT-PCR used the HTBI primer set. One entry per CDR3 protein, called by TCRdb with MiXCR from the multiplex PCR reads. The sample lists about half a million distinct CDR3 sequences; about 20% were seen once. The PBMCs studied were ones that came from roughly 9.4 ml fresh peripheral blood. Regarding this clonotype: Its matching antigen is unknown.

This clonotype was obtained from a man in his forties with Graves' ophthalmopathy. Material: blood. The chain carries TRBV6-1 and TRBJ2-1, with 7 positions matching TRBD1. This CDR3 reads CASSEYRDSGEQFF. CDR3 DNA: TGTGCCAGCAGTGAATATCGGGACAGCGGTGAGCAGTTCTTC.